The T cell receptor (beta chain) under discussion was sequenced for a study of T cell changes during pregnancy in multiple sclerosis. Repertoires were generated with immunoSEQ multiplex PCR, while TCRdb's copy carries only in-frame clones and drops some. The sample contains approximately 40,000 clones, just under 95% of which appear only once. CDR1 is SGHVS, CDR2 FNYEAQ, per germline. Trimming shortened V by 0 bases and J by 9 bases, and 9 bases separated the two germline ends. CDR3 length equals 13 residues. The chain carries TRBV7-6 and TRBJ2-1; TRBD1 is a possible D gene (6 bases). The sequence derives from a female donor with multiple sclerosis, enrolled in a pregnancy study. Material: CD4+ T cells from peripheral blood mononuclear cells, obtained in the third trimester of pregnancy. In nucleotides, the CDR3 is TGTGCCAGCAGCTTAGCTTTAGGGGGTGAGCAGTTCTTC. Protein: CASSLALGGEQFF. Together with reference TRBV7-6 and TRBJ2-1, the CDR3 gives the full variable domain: GAGVSQSPRYKVTKRGQDVALRCDPISGHVSLYWYRQALGQGPEFLTYFNYEAQQDKSGLPNDRFSAERPEGSISTLTIQRTEQRDSAMYRCASSLALGGEQFFGPGTRLTVL.